This T cell receptor (beta chain) was identified during a study of human T cells and chemical hapten exposure. V shed 5 bases, J shed 3 bases, and the junction held 6 bases outside the gene matches. The germline gives CDR1 SGHTA, CDR2 FQGTGA. The CDR3 is 14 amino acids. Time point noted: patch test 1, 2 weeks after DPC sensitization. Regarding treatment: therapeutic diphenylcyclopropenone sensitization with weekly scalp DPC. Using its own MiXCR run on the RACE reads, TCRdb lists one record per CDR3 protein. Of some 82,000 distinct CDR3 sequences in the sample, 9.5% to 12% were seen once. J is TRBJ1-1 and V is TRBV7-3, with 7 bases fitting TRBD1. This sequence was found in a woman between 50 and 59 years old with alopecia areata. Some clones in this sample may be carry-over from other donors' samples. The starting material was whole blood, obtained in connection with sensitization to the hapten diphenylcyclopropenone (DPC). The CDR3 DNA sequence: TGTGCCAGCAGCCCCATAGACAGGGACACTGAAGCTTTCTTT. Translation: CASSPIDRDTEAFF.